This TCR beta chain was identified during a study of T cell responses to AZD1222 COVID-19 vaccine (dated by TCRdb to the early 2020s). For the study in its entirety: AZD1222 recipients with second doses at about 4 weeks or about 12 weeks were pooled, because spike-specific TCR depth and breadth did not differ between schedules. TCR sequencing was performed for 230 to 250 trial participants, of whom about 200 were given two doses of AZD1222 and about 25 were given two doses of MenACWY control vaccine. Trial participants were enrolled into age subgroups of 18-55, 56-69 and 70-plus years, which contained roughly 150, 30 and 60 TCR-sequenced participants, respectively. Points the paper makes about the study in general: The whole spike protein was spanned by vaccine-associated CD4 TCRs, and dominant responses were seen in regions 160-218 and 743-854. After two AZD1222 doses, spike-specific TCR breadth and depth were significantly higher than at day 0 and than in MenACWY recipients. Because no day 14 peak-response samples were available, repertoires were characterized only after the peak T cell response. Participants were mostly white British, with more females than males. The authors suggested clonal diversity may have been underestimated. In the small 56-69-year group, the increase in depth fell short of significance, most likely because of low power. Only a handful of AZD1222 recipients were SARS-CoV-2 seropositive at baseline, limiting conclusions about previously exposed vaccinees. Reportedly, almost half of the unique spike-specific TCRs recognized epitopes lying outside the regions that are mutated in the B.1.351 and B.1.1.7 variants.

The CDR3 regions of human TCRbeta chains were subjected to immunosequencing. As for the authors' bioinformatics: TCRs in the repertoires were matched against a reference library of SARS-CoV-2-specific TCRs that had been generated with the MIRA antigen-specificity platform. Breadth was defined as the fraction of unique TCRs that were SARS-CoV-2-associated. Depth was defined as the fraction of total T cells that were SARS-CoV-2-associated. Each spike-specific TCR was assigned to its reactive spike region and to a CD4 or CD8 class using the MIRA data. Log10-transformed breadth and depth values were compared by one-way ANOVA with Sidak's multiple comparisons tests. Not all clones reach the TCRdb copy of this immuneACCESS table, which keeps in-frame sequences only. Checked studies attribute under half of the gap to unresolved V genes and leave the rest unexplained. V, J and clone size are those of that table, while D and trimming were read from the DNA. Within this sample are around 200,000 clones, with 88% of them counted one time only. The ten largest clones add up to roughly 8% of the sample.

The time point label, as the study defines it: baseline before first vaccination. Vaccinee samples were obtained from the UK trials COV001 and COV002, which included a single-blind randomized controlled phase 2/3 trial of AZD1222 (ChAdOx1 nCoV-19) in healthy adults. For TCRbeta chain sequencing, PBMC samples were collected from trial participants at day 0 and at day 28 after the second dose. Notes on this clone: The clone's antigen remains unknown. One base away there is no much larger clone; base qualities are not given.

The source was peripheral blood, collected on day 0 of AZD1222 vaccination. This TCR came from an adult in good health.

The CDR3 in this case is CASSGWTGIYGYTF. At the DNA level, the sequence is TGTGCCAGCAGCGGTTGGACAGGGATATATGGCTACACCTTC. The chain is assembled from TRBV9 and TRBJ1-2, and TRBD1 matches 8 of the central bases. Including the terminal cysteine and phenylalanine, the CDR3 comprises 14 residues. The read is trimmed to its CDR3 DNA, 42 bases read in frame from base 1. The germline V gene gives CDR1 as SGDLS and CDR2 as YYNGEE. Ends trimmed: V by 3 bases, J by 5 bases; bases unmatched to a gene: 6.